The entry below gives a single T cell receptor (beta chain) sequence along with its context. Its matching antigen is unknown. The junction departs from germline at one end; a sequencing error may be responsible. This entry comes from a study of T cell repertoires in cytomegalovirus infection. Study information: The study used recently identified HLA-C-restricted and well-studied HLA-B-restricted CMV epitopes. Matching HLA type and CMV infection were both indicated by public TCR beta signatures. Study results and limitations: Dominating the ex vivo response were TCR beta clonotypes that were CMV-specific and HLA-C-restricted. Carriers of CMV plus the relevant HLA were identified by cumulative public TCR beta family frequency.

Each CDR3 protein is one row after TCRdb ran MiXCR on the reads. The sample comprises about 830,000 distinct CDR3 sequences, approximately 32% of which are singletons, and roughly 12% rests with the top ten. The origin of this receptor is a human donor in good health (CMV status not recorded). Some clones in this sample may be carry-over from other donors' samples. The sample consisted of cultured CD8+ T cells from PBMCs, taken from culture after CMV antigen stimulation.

DNA of the CDR3: TGTGACAGCAGCTGGGACAGTGTCTCTGGAAACACCATATATTTT. Its translation is CDSSWDSVSGNTIYF. This chain uses TRBV7-9 with TRBJ1-3, with 7 bases lining up with TRBD1. Germline loops: CDR1 SEHNR, CDR2 FQNEAQ (reference sequence). The CDR3 has 15 residues.